These 6 T cell receptor beta chains were all obtained from the same sample, sequenced in a study of T cell responses to AZD1222 COVID-19 vaccine. This table comes from immunoSEQ multiplex PCR, and its TCRdb copy is limited to in-frame clones, with some not included. The sample comprises 150,000 to 200,000 clones, approximately 92% of which are singletons, and over 1% rests with the top ten. Sequences were derived from peripheral blood, sampled on day 0 of AZD1222 vaccination. Every receptor here comes from an adult in good health.

This chain connects TRBV2 to TRBJ2-5; 13 nucleotides align to TRBD2. Germline V gives CDR1 SNHLY, CDR2 FYNNEI. The CDR3 consists of 15 residues. V lost 7 bases and J lost 1; bases outside the gene matches: 3. The CDR3 DNA follows: TGTGCCAGCAAGGGACTAGCGGGGACCCAAGAGACCCAGTACTTC. Encoded protein: CASKGLAGTQETQYF.

The chain is built from TRBV6-2 or TRBV6-3 and TRBJ2-7; D is uncertain. V was cut by 5 bases and J by 2 bases, with 16 bases left in between. CDR3 length: 15 residues. Germline CDR1 is MNHEY and CDR2 is SVGEGT. The CDR3 coding sequence is TGTGCCAGCAGTCCCGGGTCCTCCCCCCCCTACGAGCAGTACTTC. It encodes CASSPGSSPPYEQYF.

The V gene is TRBV3-1 (or the pseudogene TRBV3-2), the J gene TRBJ1-4; 8 bases are a match to TRBD1. Germline CDR1 and CDR2: LGHDT and YNNKEL (reference sequence). V dropped 0 bases and J dropped 4; count of bases not matched to a gene: 4. This CDR3 is built from 16 residues. CDR3 nucleotides: TGTGCCAGCAGCCAAGATAGGACAGGGCTTAATGAAAAACTGTTTTTT. Its translation: CASSQDRTGLNEKLFF.

The chain links TRBV19 to TRBJ2-1, with a tentative D call TRBD2 (6 bases). Trimming took off 3 bases at V and 4 bases at J, with 16 bases between the two ends. From germline, CDR1 is LNHDA and CDR2 SQIVND (reference sequence). The CDR3 length is 16 residues. Here the CDR3 reads CASSIDSGLTYNEQFF. The CDR3 DNA reads TGTGCCAGTAGTATTGATAGCGGTCTTACATACAATGAGCAGTTCTTC.

The sample holds one count of this clone. This sequence joins TRBV30 and TRBJ2-4; D possibly uses TRBD1 or TRBD2 (5 bases each). Between the trimmed V and J ends, which lost 3 bases and 0 bases, there was a span of 12 bases. This CDR3 is built from 15 residues. Germline-derived CDR1 and CDR2 are GTSNPN and SVGIG (reference sequence). As DNA, the CDR3 is TGTGCCTGGAGCGGGACCGCCGGAGCCAAAAACATTCAGTACTTC. This gives the protein CAWSGTAGAKNIQYF.

This chain links TRBV11-2 with TRBJ2-5; D is possibly TRBD1 (6 bases). Germline CDR1 reads SGHAT; CDR2 reads FQNNGV. Trimming removed 5 bases at V and 5 bases at J, with 18 bases between. The CDR3 is 15 residues long. CDR3 region: CASSPRQVGWETQYF. The CDR3 DNA is TGTGCCAGCAGCCCCAGACAGGTGGGCTGGGAGACCCAGTACTTC.